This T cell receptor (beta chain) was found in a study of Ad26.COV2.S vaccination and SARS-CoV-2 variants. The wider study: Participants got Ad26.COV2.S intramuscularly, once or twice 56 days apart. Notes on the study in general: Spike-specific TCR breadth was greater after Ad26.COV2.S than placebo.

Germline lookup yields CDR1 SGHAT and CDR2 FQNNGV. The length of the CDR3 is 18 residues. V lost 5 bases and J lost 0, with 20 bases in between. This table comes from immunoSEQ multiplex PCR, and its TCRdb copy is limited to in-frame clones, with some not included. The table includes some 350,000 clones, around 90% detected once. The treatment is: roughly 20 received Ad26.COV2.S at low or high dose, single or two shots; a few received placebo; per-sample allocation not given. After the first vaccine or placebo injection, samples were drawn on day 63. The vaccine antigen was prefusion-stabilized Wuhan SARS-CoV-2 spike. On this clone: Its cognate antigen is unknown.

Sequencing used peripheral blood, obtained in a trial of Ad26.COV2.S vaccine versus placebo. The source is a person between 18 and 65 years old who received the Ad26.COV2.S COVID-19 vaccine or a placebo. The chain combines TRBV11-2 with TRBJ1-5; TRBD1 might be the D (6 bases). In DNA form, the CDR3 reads TGTGCCAGCAGCACTCCCCGGACAGAAGATTATAGCAATCAGCCCCAGCATTTT. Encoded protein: CASSTPRTEDYSNQPQHF. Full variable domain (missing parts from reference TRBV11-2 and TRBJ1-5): EAGVAQSPRYKIIEKRQSVAFWCNPISGHATLYWYQQILGQGPKLLIQFQNNGVVDDSQLPKDRFSAERLKGVDSTLKIQPAKLEDSAVYLCASSTPRTEDYSNQPQHFGDGTRLSIL.